This T cell receptor beta chain was found in a study of regulatory T cells in long-lasting Graves disease. Documented time point: newly diagnosed GD, antithyroid drugs for less than 3 months. Researchers made the TCR library from RNA that was extracted from PBMCs. Enrollment of patients was through an endocrinology department in Xi'an, China. Researchers made TCR beta libraries by using iRepertoire HTBI primers and running Arm-PCR on CDR3 regions. TCRdb independently ran MiXCR on the multiplex PCR reads; one entry per CDR3 protein. This table has around 230,000 distinct CDR3 sequences, around 17% appearing once. V shed 3 bases and J 0 bases; nucleotides not matched to a gene: 4. This CDR3 is built from 16 residues. Germline values: CDR1 KGHSH, CDR2 LQKENI. With respect to this clonotype: What it binds is unknown.

General study findings and limits: Persistent disease showed a preference for TRBV28, TRBJ1-2 and TRBJ2-5.

The V gene is TRBV18, the J gene TRBJ2-2; 7 bases match TRBD2. The clonotype originates from a female donor with Graves disease. The sequencing here drew on peripheral blood mononuclear cells (PBMCs), taken at new diagnosis, from a patient treated with antithyroid drugs. DNA of the CDR3: TGTGCCAGCTCACCGTTGGGACTACCGAACACCGGGGAGCTGTTTTTT. It specifies CASSPLGLPNTGELFF.